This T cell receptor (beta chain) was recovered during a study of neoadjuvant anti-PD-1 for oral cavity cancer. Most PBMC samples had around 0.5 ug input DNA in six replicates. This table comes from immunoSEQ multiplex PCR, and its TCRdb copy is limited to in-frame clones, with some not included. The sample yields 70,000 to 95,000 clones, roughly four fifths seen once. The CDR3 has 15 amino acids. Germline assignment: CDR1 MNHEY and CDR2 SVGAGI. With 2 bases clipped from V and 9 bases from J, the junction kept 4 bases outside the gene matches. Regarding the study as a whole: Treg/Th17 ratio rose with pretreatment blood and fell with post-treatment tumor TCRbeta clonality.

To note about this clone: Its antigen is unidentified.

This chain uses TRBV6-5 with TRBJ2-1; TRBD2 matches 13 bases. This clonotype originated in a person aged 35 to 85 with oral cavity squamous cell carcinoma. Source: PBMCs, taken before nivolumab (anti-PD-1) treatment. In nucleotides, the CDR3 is TGTGCCAGCAGTTACGGACTAGCGGGAGTCGGTGAGCAGTTCTTC. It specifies CASSYGLAGVGEQFF.